Sequencing of this TCR beta chain was carried out in a study of CD8+ T cells in alopecia areata. For the study at large: Tofacitinib therapy lasting 6 to 18 months was followed by 6 months off drug. Affected scalp percentage gauged treated patients' severity. Points from the study as a whole: For patients receiving tofacitinib, scalp clonality and expanded CD8+ clones among the top 100 significantly decreased.

Note on this clone: What it binds is not known.

As to treatment: oral pan-JAK inhibitor, 5-10 mg twice daily. Germline CDR1 reads SGHRS; CDR2 reads YFSETQ. The length of the CDR3 is 14 residues. J gave up 2 bases and V 4 bases, and 4 bases lay outside the gene matches. RNA extraction and reverse transcription yielded cDNA as sequencing template. Generated by immunoSEQ multiplex PCR, the TCRdb table keeps only in-frame clones and is missing some. This sample has about 160,000 clones, with 65% found just once. The sample consisted of CD4+ T cells sorted from blood, taken at week 4, from a patient treated with tofacitinib. The receptor comes from a human donor with alopecia areata. This rearrangement joins TRBV5-1 to TRBJ2-7; 9 bases agree with TRBD1. In nucleotides, the CDR3 is TGCGCCAGCAGCCCGGGACAGGGCGCCTACGAGCAGTACTTC. This sequence encodes CASSPGQGAYEQYF.